The next 28 T cell receptor beta chains were all read from a single sample in a study of CD8+ T cells in alopecia areata. Following RNA extraction, reverse transcription yielded cDNA that acted as the sequencing template. Using immunoSEQ multiplex PCR, the repertoire was profiled, and TCRdb retains in-frame clones only, with some absent. The data hold 200,000 to 250,000 clones, with roughly three fifths observed a single time. The sequenced sample consisted of CD8+ T cells sorted from blood. These receptor sequences come from a human donor in good health.

The V gene is TRBV6-5, the J gene TRBJ1-1; 7 bases agree with TRBD1. Germline assignment: CDR1 MNHEY and CDR2 SVGAGI. V lost 6 bases and J lost 4; bases outside the gene matches: 5. This CDR3 has 13 residues. For the CDR3, the DNA is TGTGCCAGCAGGTACAGGGGAGCCACTGAAGCTTTCTTT. This encodes CASRYRGATEAFF.

The rearrangement joins TRBV9 to TRBJ2-4, with a tentative D call TRBD1 (8 bases). From germline, CDR1 is SGDLS and CDR2 YYNGEE. The germline V and J ends were trimmed by 1 base and 7 bases, with 18 bases remaining between them. The CDR3 runs to 16 residues. CDR3 coding DNA: TGTGCCAGCAGCGTATCCCCACAGGGGGGGGAGAACATTCAGTACTTC. This encodes CASSVSPQGGENIQYF. Full variable domain (rest looked up from reference TRBV9 and TRBJ2-4): DSGVTQTPKHLITATGQRVTLRCSPRSGDLSVYWYQQSLDQGLQFLIQYYNGEERAKGNILERFSAQQFPDLHSELNLSSLELGDSALYFCASSVSPQGGENIQYFGAGTRLSVL.

The CDR3 spells CSGVMENEKLFF. The CDR3 DNA is TGCAGCGGGGTGATGGAAAATGAAAAACTGTTTTTT. The chain has TRBV29-1 and TRBJ1-4; D unresolved. This CDR3 region has 12 residues. V lost 7 bases, J lost 5 bases, and 11 bases lay in between. Germline V gives CDR1 SQVTM, CDR2 ANQGSEA.

This clone has more than one count but fewer than ten. This chain links TRBV14 with TRBJ2-1; 8 bases are a match to TRBD1. Germline CDR1 is SGHDN and CDR2 is FVKESK. J was trimmed by 0 bases and V by 6 bases; bases with no gene match: 4. This CDR3 is 15 amino acids long. CDR3 residues: CASRTGESSYNEQFF. CDR3 nucleotides: TGTGCCAGCAGGACAGGGGAAAGCTCCTACAATGAGCAGTTCTTC.

This chain uses TRBV2 with TRBJ2-3; TRBD2 is a possible D gene (5 bases). This CDR3 is 14 amino acids long. V lost 6 bases to trimming and J lost 0 bases, with 10 bases between them. Looked up from germline, CDR1 is SNHLY and CDR2 is FYNNEI. CDR3 DNA: TGTGCCAGCAGCGGGGATTGGAGCACAGATACGCAGTATTTT. Translation gives CASSGDWSTDTQYF.

The chain recombines TRBV5-1 with TRBJ2-1, with 10 nucleotides matching TRBD1. The ends lost 3 bases at V and 2 bases at J; junction bases unmatched: 5. Germline-derived CDR1 and CDR2 are SGHRS and YFSETQ. CDR3 length: 16 amino acids. The CDR3, as DNA: TGCGCCAGCAGCTCGGGACAGGGGATAGCCTACAATGAGCAGTTCTTC. It codes for CASSSGQGIAYNEQFF.

The V gene is TRBV5-6, the J gene TRBJ2-7; D may be TRBD1 (6 bases). The CDR3 loop spans 13 amino acids. The germline V gene encodes CDR1 SGHDT and CDR2 YYEEEE. The V end was cut by 7 bases, the J end by 3 bases, with 14 bases between. The CDR3 region is CASGTGQDYEQYF. The CDR3 bases are TGTGCCAGCGGAACGGGACAAGACTACGAGCAGTACTTC.

This clone was seen a few times. The rearrangement uses TRBV2 and TRBJ2-7; perhaps TRBD1 as D (6 bases). The CDR3 spans 15 residues. CDR1 is SNHLY and CDR2 is FYNNEI in the germline V gene. The V and J ends lost 4 bases and 3 bases respectively, with 16 bases between them. CDR3 bases: TGTGCCAGCAGTGCCCCAGGGGACGGATACTACGAGCAGTACTTC. Amino acids: CASSAPGDGYYEQYF.

The chain uses TRBV23-1 and TRBJ2-2, with D uncertain. TRBV23-1 is given ORF status, its function remaining uncertain. This CDR3 is built from 14 residues. The V gene lost 2 bases and the J gene lost 4 bases, with 8 bases spanning the gap. CDR3 nucleotide sequence: TGCGCCAGCAGTCAAGACTGCGTCACCGGGGAGCTGTTTTTT. Translation: CASSQDCVTGELFF.

The chain employs TRBV5-6 and TRBJ2-3; D call uncertain. V was pared by 4 bases and J by 0 bases, with 15 bases between. The germline CDR1 and CDR2 sequences are SGHDT and YYEEEE. This CDR3 spans 16 amino acids. CDR3 coding DNA: TGTGCCAGCAGCCCGCTGACAAATCCTAGCACAGATACGCAGTATTTT. Protein sequence: CASSPLTNPSTDTQYF.

This clone was observed a handful of times. The V and J genes are TRBV23-1 and TRBJ1-2; TRBD1 aligns across 8 bases. TRBV23-1 counts as an open reading frame of uncertain function. CDR3 length: 15 residues. Trimming cost V 2 bases and J 3 bases; bases outside gene matches: 5. The CDR3 spells CASSQTGQEDYGYTF. CDR3 nucleotides: TGCGCCAGCAGTCAAACGGGACAGGAGGACTATGGCTACACCTTC.

The sample holds a few counts of this clone. V usage is TRBV6-6 and J usage is TRBJ2-7; D might be TRBD1 (6 bases). This CDR3 contains 15 residues. V gave up 5 bases and J gave up 0 bases, with 14 bases separating them. CDR1 MNHNY and CDR2 SVGAGI come from the germline V gene (reference sequence). This chain's CDR3 is CASSDRTVNSYEQYF. CDR3 bases: TGTGCCAGCAGTGACCGGACAGTCAACTCCTACGAGCAGTACTTC.

The J gene is TRBJ2-1, the V gene TRBV11-2; no reliable D call. CDR3 size: 15 residues. The V gene lost 5 bases and the J gene lost 1 base, with 12 bases spanning the gap. Germline values: CDR1 SGHAT, CDR2 FQNNGV. The CDR3 is CASSHGFLSYNEQFF. In DNA, the CDR3 is TGTGCCAGCAGCCACGGATTTTTGTCCTACAATGAGCAGTTCTTC. The full variable domain, in which reference TRBV11-2 and TRBJ2-1 provide the parts outside the CDR3, is EAGVAQSPRYKIIEKRQSVAFWCNPISGHATLYWYQQILGQGPKLLIQFQNNGVVDDSQLPKDRFSAERLKGVDSTLKIQPAKLEDSAVYLCASSHGFLSYNEQFFGPGTRLTVL.

This clone appeared a few times. The chain recombines TRBV4-1 with TRBJ2-5; the D gene is possibly TRBD1 (5 bases). CDR1 and CDR2 from the germline V gene are MGHRA and YSYEKL. This CDR3 region has 14 residues. V gave up 0 bases and J gave up 5 bases, with 10 bases separating them. The CDR3: CASSQEPGFETQYF. DNA of the CDR3: TGCGCCAGCAGCCAAGAACCAGGGTTTGAGACCCAGTACTTC.

This clone was observed a few times. J is TRBJ2-1 and V is TRBV27; the D gene is possibly TRBD2 (5 bases). V lost 4 bases, J lost 9 bases, and 13 bases lay in between. Germline V lookup: CDR1 MNHEY, CDR2 SMNVEV (reference sequence). This CDR3 is built from 13 residues. The CDR3 spells CASSYSVAGEQFF. The CDR3 nucleotides read TGTGCCAGCAGTTACTCTGTGGCGGGTGAGCAGTTCTTC.

The chain recombines TRBV10-3 with TRBJ1-1; TRBD1 aligns across 7 bases. V trimming: 6 bases; J trimming: 0 bases; junction bases outside the gene matches: 4. Germline V gene sequence: CDR1 ENHRY, CDR2 SYGVKD. This CDR3 spans 14 amino acids. The CDR3 spells CAISLGQVNTEAFF. The CDR3 DNA reads TGTGCCATCAGCCTCGGACAGGTGAACACTGAAGCTTTCTTT.

CDR3 coding DNA: TGTGCCAGCGAGGAGGGTCAGGGCTTACAGCCCCAGCATTTT. Its protein product is CASEEGQGLQPQHF. This chain uses TRBV7-9 with TRBJ1-5; maybe TRBD1 (5 bases). The germline V gene encodes CDR1 SEHNR and CDR2 FQNEAQ (reference sequence). This CDR3 contains 14 residues. Trimming removed 8 bases at V and 7 bases at J, with 18 bases between.

The V call is TRBV2, the J call TRBJ2-3; 7 bases fit TRBD2. The germline V gene encodes CDR1 SNHLY and CDR2 FYNNEI. This CDR3 is built from 13 residues. With V trimmed by 8 bases and J by 4 bases, 6 bases remained unmatched. This chain's CDR3 is CASPRTSPDTQYF. DNA for the CDR3: TGTGCCAGCCCAAGGACTAGTCCAGATACGCAGTATTTT. Complete variable domain (other parts from reference TRBV2 and TRBJ2-3): EPEVTQTPSHQVTQMGQEVILRCVPISNHLYFYWYRQILGQKVEFLVSFYNNEISEKSEIFDDQFSVERPDGSNFTLKIRSTKLEDSAMYFCASPRTSPDTQYFGPGTRLTVL.

This chain joins TRBV19 and TRBJ2-7, with 9 bases fitting TRBD1. J gave up 2 bases and V 5 bases, and 4 bases lay outside the gene matches. CDR1 is LNHDA, CDR2 SQIVND, per germline (reference sequence). CDR3 length equals 14 residues. CDR3: CASSPGTGTYEQYF. CDR3 coding DNA: TGTGCCAGTAGTCCCGGGACAGGGACCTACGAGCAGTACTTC. The full variable domain, completed using reference TRBV19 and TRBJ2-7, is DGGITQSPKYLFRKEGQNVTLSCEQNLNHDAMYWYRQDPGQGLRLIYYSQIVNDFQKGDIAEGYSVSREKKESFPLTVTSAQKNPTAFYLCASSPGTGTYEQYFGPGTRLTVT.

This clone appeared a single time. The J gene is TRBJ2-1, the V gene TRBV27, with TRBD2 matching 8 bases. This CDR3 contains 15 residues. The V gene end was trimmed by 7 bases and the J gene end by 5 bases; junction bases not matched to a gene: 10. The V gene's germline CDR1 is MNHEY and CDR2 SMNVEV (reference sequence). CDR3 region: CASIISGGGNNEQFF. The CDR3 DNA is TGTGCCAGCATCATCAGCGGGGGAGGGAACAATGAGCAGTTCTTC.

There are a few counts of this clone. The V gene is TRBV29-1, the J gene TRBJ1-2, with D uncertain. From germline, CDR1 is SQVTM and CDR2 ANQGSEA. The CDR3 spans 12 residues. The CDR3 sequence: CSDDGPNYGYTF. As DNA, the CDR3 is TGCAGTGATGACGGACCTAACTATGGCTACACCTTC.

This clone was found a few times. The gene calls are TRBV7-3 and TRBJ1-1; D is ambiguous. In germline, CDR1 is SGHTA, CDR2 FQGTGA. Trimming removed 3 bases at V and 6 bases at J, with 11 bases between. This CDR3 region has 13 residues. The CDR3 DNA follows: TGTGCCAGCAGCTTTAAGGGCCAGGCTGAAGCTTTCTTT. This codes for CASSFKGQAEAFF.

The chain employs TRBV2 and TRBJ1-2; D unresolved. The length of the CDR3 is 13 residues. Germline loops: CDR1 SNHLY, CDR2 FYNNEI. Trimming left V 7 bases short and J 1 base short, with 10 bases between. The CDR3 DNA follows: TGTGCCAGCATGGGTGGGGTTAACTATGGCTACACCTTC. Translating it yields CASMGGVNYGYTF.

This rearrangement joins TRBV6-6 to TRBJ2-1; the D gene is possibly TRBD2 (6 bases). V lost 2 bases and J lost 4, with 9 bases in between. The CDR3 has 14 amino acids. Germline values: CDR1 MNHNY, CDR2 SVGAGI (reference sequence). CDR3 region: CASSYLGGYNEQFF. In DNA, the CDR3 is TGTGCCAGCAGTTACCTCGGGGGTTACAATGAGCAGTTCTTC.

This chain uses TRBV5-6 with TRBJ2-3; D tentatively reads TRBD1 or TRBD2 (6 bases each). The CDR3 spans 16 residues. The germline V gene has CDR1 SGHDT and CDR2 YYEEEE. V gave up 5 bases and J gave up 2 bases, with 18 bases separating them. The CDR3 region has the DNA TGTGCCAGCAGTAAGGGGGAAGGCGGGGTCACAGATACGCAGTATTTT. This sequence encodes CASSKGEGGVTDTQYF.

This clone was counted a few times. This sequence joins TRBV15 and TRBJ2-5; D perhaps matches TRBD2 (5 bases). The CDR3 loop spans 15 amino acids. V lost 0 bases and J 2 bases, leaving 10 bases between the germline ends. Germline V lookup: CDR1 LNHNV, CDR2 YYDKDF (reference sequence). CDR3 amino acids: CATSRDKGLQETQYF. In DNA, the CDR3 is TGTGCCACCAGCAGAGATAAAGGACTTCAAGAGACCCAGTACTTC.

In its sample, this clone was seen a few times. The V and J genes are TRBV6-6 and TRBJ1-6, with D unresolved. CDR1 is MNHNY and CDR2 is SVGAGI in the germline V gene (reference sequence). The CDR3 has 11 amino acids. The germline V and J ends were trimmed by 7 bases and 13 bases, with 11 bases remaining between them. CDR3 sequence: CASTPGFPLHF. The CDR3 DNA follows: TGTGCCAGCACCCCTGGGTTTCCCCTCCACTTT.

This clone was seen only a few times. The gene calls are TRBV19 and TRBJ1-1; unclear D gene. Trimming took off 3 bases at V and 4 bases at J, with 9 bases between the two ends. CDR1 is LNHDA and CDR2 is SQIVND in the germline V gene (reference sequence). The CDR3 runs to 13 residues. The CDR3 loop reads CASSMLGSTEAFF. In nucleotides, the CDR3 is TGTGCCAGTAGTATGCTGGGTAGCACTGAAGCTTTCTTT. The full variable domain, rest sourced from reference TRBV19 and TRBJ1-1, is DGGITQSPKYLFRKEGQNVTLSCEQNLNHDAMYWYRQDPGQGLRLIYYSQIVNDFQKGDIAEGYSVSREKKESFPLTVTSAQKNPTAFYLCASSMLGSTEAFFGQGTRLTVV.